This T cell receptor beta chain was retrieved from a study of control samples from healthy donors and cancer patients (dated by TCRdb to the early 2020s). CDR1 is given as LGHDT and CDR2 as YNNKEL, both from the germline V gene (reference sequence). V is shortened by 6 bases, J by 5 bases, and the region joining them spans 17 bases. The CDR3 goes from the cysteine to the phenylalanine over 15 residues. Solely the CDR3 DNA is kept, with 45 bases framed from the first base. A remark on this clone: No antigen is known for it. Nothing much larger sits one base from this clone, and base qualities are not available.

The receptor library was made with the immunoSEQ multiplex PCR assay. TCRdb holds this immuneACCESS table with in-frame rearrangements only. Some clones are missing; in checked studies, unresolved V genes explain under half, and the rest has no known cause. Recorded for this sample are 170,000 or so clones; more than 90% of them occurred a single time. Of the sample, approximately 2% falls within the top ten clones. Input material: blood. The sequence was collected from a middle-aged woman in good health. The sequence links TRBV3-1 (or the pseudogene TRBV3-2) to TRBJ2-1, and possibly TRBD1, on 6 matching bases. The bases are TGTGCCAGCAGTCTCCGGGACAAGACCCACAATGAGCAGTTCTTC. This yields the protein CASSLRDKTHNEQFF.